The 16 T cell receptor beta chains below come from one sample, sequenced in a study of cytomegalovirus exposure and HLA in healthy donors. Primers included in the PCR were 60 Vbeta and 13 Jbeta primers. TCRdb keeps only in-frame clones here, not all; method: immunoSEQ multiplex PCR. The data contain 110,000 or so clones, 65% to 75% of them singletons. The sequenced sample consisted of PBMCs. Receptors were obtained from a woman aged 40 to 50 in good health and CMV-seropositive.

J is TRBJ1-3 and V is TRBV7-2, with a tentative D call TRBD1 (6 bases). Trimming cost V 4 bases and J 7 bases, with 11 bases left between them. Germline CDR1 is SGHTA and CDR2 is FQGNSA. The CDR3 covers 13 residues. DNA for the CDR3: TGTGCCAGCAGCTCCCGACAGGCCAACACCATATATTTT. Residues: CASSSRQANTIYF.

The table lists this clone with a few counts. The gene calls are TRBV19 and TRBJ2-7; the match to TRBD2 covers 10 bases. The CDR3 is 15 residues long. Germline CDR1 and CDR2: LNHDA and SQIVND (reference sequence). The V and J ends lost 7 bases and 3 bases, in that order; junction bases with no gene match: 9. The CDR3, as DNA: TGTGCCAGTACTCCAGCGGGAGGGGGCTACTACGAGCAGTACTTC. It specifies CASTPAGGGYYEQYF.

The rearrangement uses TRBV11-3 and TRBJ2-7; 10 bases fit TRBD1. This CDR3 has 14 amino acids. V dropped 4 bases and J dropped 11; count of bases not matched to a gene: 11. Germline loops: CDR1 SGHNT, CDR2 YENEEA. CDR3 DNA: TGTGCCAGCAGCTCACACTCCGGGACAGGGGACGAGTACTTC. Translating gives CASSSHSGTGDEYF.

The chain has TRBV2 and TRBJ1-5; unclear D gene. V was trimmed by 4 bases and J by 5 bases, leaving 9 bases between them. The V gene's germline CDR1 is SNHLY and CDR2 FYNNEI. This CDR3 has 13 amino acids. CDR3 DNA: TGTGCCAGCAGTGGCCCTGCAGATCAGCCCCAGCATTTT. Translating gives CASSGPADQPQHF.

Comment on this clone: This sample also contains other DNA sequences that code for the same CDR3. The chain's CDR3 is CASSPRGGTNEKLFF. The CDR3 DNA is TGTGCCAGCTCACCGCGGGGGGGGACTAATGAAAAACTGTTTTTT. The chain has TRBV18 and TRBJ1-4, with D possibly being TRBD1 (5 bases). The CDR3 spans 15 residues. Germline CDR1 reads KGHSH; CDR2 reads LQKENI. Trimming shortened V by 3 bases and J by 2 bases, and 10 bases separated the two germline ends.

This clone was picked up a small number of times. Here the CDR3 reads CSVEGSLQNTQYF. CDR3 nucleotides: TGCAGCGTTGAAGGGTCGTTACAGAATACGCAGTATTTT. The J gene is TRBJ2-3, the V gene TRBV29-1; D uncertain. Germline-derived CDR1 and CDR2 are SQVTM and ANQGSEA. The V end lost 1 base, the J end lost 7 bases, and 12 bases lay between the germline ends. The CDR3 spans 13 residues.

This clone occurred a few times. The rearrangement links TRBV2 to TRBJ2-3, with D perhaps matching TRBD2 (7 bases). CDR3 size: 16 residues. Germline CDR1 is SNHLY and CDR2 is FYNNEI. The V and J ends lost 5 bases and 0 bases respectively, with 15 bases between them. CDR3 DNA: TGTGCCAGCAGTCTTAGGGGGGGTTCTAGCACAGATACGCAGTATTTT. Residues: CASSLRGGSSTDTQYF.

This sequence joins TRBV7-9 and TRBJ2-7, with 7 bases matching TRBD1. This CDR3 contains 11 residues. CDR1 and CDR2 (germline): SEHNR, FQNEAQ (reference sequence). The CDR3 here is CSGQGVNEQYF. The CDR3 DNA sequence: TGTTCCGGCCAGGGGGTAAACGAGCAGTACTTC.

For the CDR3, the DNA is TGTGCCAGCTCACCTGAGGGGACAGTTGGGGCCAACGTCCTGACTTTC. Translated: CASSPEGTVGANVLTF. The chain links TRBV18 to TRBJ2-6, with TRBD1 matching over 7 bases. J gave up 3 bases and V 3 bases, and 5 bases lay outside the gene matches. The CDR3 extends over 16 amino acids. Germline V lookup: CDR1 KGHSH, CDR2 LQKENI.

The chain recombines TRBV12-5 with TRBJ1-5; possibly TRBD1 for D (6 bases). CDR1 and CDR2 from the germline V gene are LGHNT and FRNRAP. The CDR3 extends over 16 amino acids. The V and J ends lost 1 base and 7 bases respectively, with 17 bases between them. The CDR3 is CASGLGNAGAGQPQHF. Here the CDR3 DNA reads TGTGCTAGTGGTTTGGGAAACGCGGGGGCAGGACAGCCCCAGCATTTT.

V usage is TRBV7-2 and J usage is TRBJ1-6, with D possibly matching TRBD1 (5 bases). Trimming shortened V by 0 bases and J by 10 bases, and 13 bases separated the two germline ends. Germline CDR1 SGHTA, CDR2 FQGNSA. This CDR3 is 15 amino acids long. Here the CDR3 DNA reads TGTGCCAGCAGCTTAGCCCAGCAGGGTGGGTCACCCCTCCACTTT. Translated: CASSLAQQGGSPLHF.

The J gene is TRBJ2-3, the V gene TRBV4-1; perhaps TRBD2 as D (6 bases). CDR3 length: 15 residues. Trimming took off 4 bases at V and 0 bases at J, with 11 bases between the two ends. Germline loops: CDR1 MGHRA, CDR2 YSYEKL. This CDR3 is CASSPAGHSTDTQYF. Written as DNA, the CDR3 is TGCGCCAGCAGCCCAGCGGGCCACAGCACAGATACGCAGTATTTT.

This clone has a handful of counts. The chain recombines TRBV5-1 with TRBJ2-7; TRBD1 aligns across 8 bases. Germline V gene sequence: CDR1 SGHRS, CDR2 YFSETQ. The V segment lost 0 bases and the J segment 4 bases; nucleotides outside the gene matches: 3. CDR3 length equals 14 residues. The CDR3 sequence is CASSLEQGVYEQYF. The DNA of the CDR3 is TGCGCCAGCAGCTTGGAACAGGGGGTATACGAGCAGTACTTC.

In this sample, this clone turned up a few times. The chain employs TRBV19 and TRBJ2-3, with D possibly matching TRBD2 (8 bases). Between the trimmed V and J ends, which lost 7 bases and 1 base, there was a span of 15 bases. CDR1 LNHDA and CDR2 SQIVND come from the germline V gene (reference sequence). CDR3 length: 15 residues. This CDR3 is CASTREGAGTDTQYF. The DNA of the CDR3 is TGTGCCAGTACCCGGGAGGGGGCAGGCACAGATACGCAGTATTTT. Together with reference TRBV19 and TRBJ2-3, the CDR3 gives the full variable domain: DGGITQSPKYLFRKEGQNVTLSCEQNLNHDAMYWYRQDPGQGLRLIYYSQIVNDFQKGDIAEGYSVSREKKESFPLTVTSAQKNPTAFYLCASTREGAGTDTQYFGPGTRLTVL.

The chain has TRBV4-3 and TRBJ1-1; no clear D gene. The length of the CDR3 is 15 residues. Germline assignment: CDR1 LGHNA and CDR2 YSLEER. V was shortened by 1 base and J by 1 base, with 10 bases between the two germline ends. In DNA form, the CDR3 reads TGCGCCAGCAGCCAAGCCGGAGTGGGGAACACTGAAGCTTTCTTT. This sequence encodes CASSQAGVGNTEAFF.

There are a few counts of this clone. This chain uses TRBV13 with TRBJ2-7, with D possibly TRBD1 on 6 matching bases. Germline CDR1 is PRHDT and CDR2 is FYEKMQ (reference sequence). Trimming removed 5 bases from V and 4 bases from J, with 15 bases in between. The CDR3 is 14 amino acids. CDR3 residues: CASSLTPGDYEQYF. DNA for the CDR3: TGTGCCAGCAGCCTTACTCCAGGGGATTACGAGCAGTACTTC.